These T cell receptor beta chains were read from a single sample in a study of blood T cell repertoires in COVID-19. Sequenced by immunoSEQ multiplex PCR; TCRdb stores in-frame clones only, minus some. This sample has around 160,000 clones, with around 80% found just once. The specimen was peripheral blood. The receptors originated from a woman over 75 with acute or convalescent COVID-19. Both conserved end residues are part of each CDR3. A D gene is named only where the DNA matches it firmly. Clone size appears in some rows only: once, few, many, or a class for an expanded clone.

V gene	clone size	D gene	J gene	CDR3 DNA	CDR3 protein
TRBV9	NA	TRBD1	TRBJ2-5	TGTGCCAGCAGCGAACGGACAGGTCAAGAGACCCAGTACTTC	CASSERTGQETQYF
TRBV5-1	NA	TRBD1	TRBJ1-4	TGCGCCAGCAGCTCCTCGGGACAGCTTAATGAAAAACTGTTTTTT	CASSSSGQLNEKLFF
TRBV3-1/TRBV3-2	NA	NA	TRBJ1-2	TGTGCCAGCAGCTACAGAGTTAACTATGGCTACACCTTC	CASSYRVNYGYTF
TRBV7-8	NA	NA	TRBJ1-2	TGTGCCAGCAGCCGAGCAGGACAGCCGTATGGCTACACCTTC	CASSRAGQPYGYTF
TRBV19	NA	NA	TRBJ1-2	TGTGCCAGTAGTCCGGGGGAGTATGGCTACACCTTC	CASSPGEYGYTF
TRBV4-3	NA	TRBD1	TRBJ1-4	TGCGCCAGCAGCCAAGAGCGGGACAGCTATAATGAAAAACTGTTTTTT	CASSQERDSYNEKLFF
TRBV27	NA	TRBD1	TRBJ2-7	TGTGCCAGCAGTTCTATTAGACAGGGGATAGCGCAGTACTTC	CASSSIRQGIAQYF
TRBV28	once	TRBD1	TRBJ1-5	TGTGCCAGCATAAGGGGAGGCAAGGACAGGTGGATTTCTAGGGGGATGCCCCAGCATTTT	CASIRGGKDRWISRGMPQHF
TRBV30	once	TRBD2	TRBJ2-3	TGTGCCTGGAGAGTGGGAGGGGAGGGGACAGATACGCAGTATTTT	CAWRVGGEGTDTQYF
TRBV7-9	NA	TRBD1	TRBJ2-1	TGTGCCAGCAGCATGAACAGGGGGTTAGGCTCCTACAATGAGCAGTTCTTC	CASSMNRGLGSYNEQFF
TRBV6-2/TRBV6-3	NA	TRBD2	TRBJ2-4	TGTGCCAGCAGTTCCCCGACTAGCGGGGGGCCGGTTCGGTACTTC	CASSSPTSGGPVRYF
TRBV7-9	NA	TRBD1	TRBJ1-1	TGTGCCAGCAGCAAAAACAGGGGAGACACTGAAGCTTTCTTT	CASSKNRGDTEAFF
TRBV5-1	NA	TRBD1	TRBJ1-4	TGCGCCAGCAGCCCCGGACAGGGTTACGATTCAACTAATGAAAAACTGTTTTTT	CASSPGQGYDSTNEKLFF